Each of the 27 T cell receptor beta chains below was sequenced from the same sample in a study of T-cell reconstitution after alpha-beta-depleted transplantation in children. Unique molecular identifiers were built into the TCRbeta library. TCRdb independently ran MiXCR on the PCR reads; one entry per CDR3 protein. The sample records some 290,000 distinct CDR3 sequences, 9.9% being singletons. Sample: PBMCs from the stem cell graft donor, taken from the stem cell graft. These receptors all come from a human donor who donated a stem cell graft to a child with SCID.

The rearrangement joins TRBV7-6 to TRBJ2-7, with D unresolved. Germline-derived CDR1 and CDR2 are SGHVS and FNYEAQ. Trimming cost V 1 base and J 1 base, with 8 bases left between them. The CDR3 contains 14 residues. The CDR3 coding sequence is TGTGCCAGCAGCTTAGGTGCAGCATCCTACGAGCAGTACTTC. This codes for CASSLGAASYEQYF.

The CDR3 sequence: CASSVGGRGNEQYF. The DNA of the CDR3 is TGTGCCAGCAGCGTAGGTGGACGAGGAAACGAGCAGTACTTC. The V gene is TRBV9, the J gene TRBJ2-7; D remains unclear. The CDR3 extends over 14 amino acids. Germline V gene sequence: CDR1 SGDLS, CDR2 YYNGEE. V lost 0 bases and J 5 bases, leaving 12 bases between the germline ends. The whole variable domain, filled in from reference TRBV9 and TRBJ2-7, reads DSGVTQTPKHLITATGQRVTLRCSPRSGDLSVYWYQQSLDQGLQFLIQYYNGEERAKGNILERFSAQQFPDLHSELNLSSLELGDSALYFCASSVGGRGNEQYFGPGTRLTVT.

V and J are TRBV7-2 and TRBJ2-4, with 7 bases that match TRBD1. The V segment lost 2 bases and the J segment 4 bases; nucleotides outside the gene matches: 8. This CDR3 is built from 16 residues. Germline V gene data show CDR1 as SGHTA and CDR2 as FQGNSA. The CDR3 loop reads CASSLTLRQGKNIQYF. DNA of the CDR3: TGTGCCAGCAGCTTAACGCTGCGACAGGGTAAAAACATTCAGTACTTC.

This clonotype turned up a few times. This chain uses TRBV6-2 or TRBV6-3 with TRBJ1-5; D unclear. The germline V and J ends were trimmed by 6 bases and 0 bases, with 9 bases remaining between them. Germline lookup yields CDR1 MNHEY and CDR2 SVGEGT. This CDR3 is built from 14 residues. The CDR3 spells CASSPTYSNQPQHF. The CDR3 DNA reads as TGTGCCAGCAGCCCGACCTATAGCAATCAGCCCCAGCATTTT.

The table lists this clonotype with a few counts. The CDR3 loop is CASWVLGGGYEQYF. Written as DNA, the CDR3 is TGTGCCAGCTGGGTCCTCGGCGGGGGTTACGAGCAGTACTTC. V is TRBV2 and J is TRBJ2-7; TRBD2 matches at 7 bases. CDR1 and CDR2 from the germline V gene are SNHLY and FYNNEI. V lost 8 bases, J lost 4 bases, and 11 bases stayed unmatched. This CDR3 has 14 residues.

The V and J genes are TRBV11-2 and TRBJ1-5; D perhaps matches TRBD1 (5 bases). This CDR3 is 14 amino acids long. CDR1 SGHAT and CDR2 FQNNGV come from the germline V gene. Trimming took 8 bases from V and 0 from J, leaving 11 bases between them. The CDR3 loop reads CASRGTDSNQPQHF. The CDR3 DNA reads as TGTGCCAGCCGGGGGACGGATAGCAATCAGCCCCAGCATTTT.

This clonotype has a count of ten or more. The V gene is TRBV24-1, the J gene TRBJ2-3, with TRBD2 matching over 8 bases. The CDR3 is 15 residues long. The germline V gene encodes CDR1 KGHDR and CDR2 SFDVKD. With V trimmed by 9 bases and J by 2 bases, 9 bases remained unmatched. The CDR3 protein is CATRIGLASTDTQYF. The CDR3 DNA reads TGTGCCACCCGAATTGGACTAGCCTCCACAGATACGCAGTATTTT.

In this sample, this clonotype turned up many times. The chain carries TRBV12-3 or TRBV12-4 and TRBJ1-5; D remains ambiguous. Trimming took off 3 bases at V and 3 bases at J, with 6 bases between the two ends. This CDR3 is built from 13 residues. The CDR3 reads CASSLADNQPQHF. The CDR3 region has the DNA TGTGCCAGCAGTTTGGCGGACAATCAGCCCCAGCATTTT.

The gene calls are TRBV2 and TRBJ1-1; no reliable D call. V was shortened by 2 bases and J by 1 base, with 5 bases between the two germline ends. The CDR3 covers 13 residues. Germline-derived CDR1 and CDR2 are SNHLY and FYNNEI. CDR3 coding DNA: TGTGCCAGCAGTGAATCTGGGAACACTGAAGCTTTCTTT. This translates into CASSESGNTEAFF.

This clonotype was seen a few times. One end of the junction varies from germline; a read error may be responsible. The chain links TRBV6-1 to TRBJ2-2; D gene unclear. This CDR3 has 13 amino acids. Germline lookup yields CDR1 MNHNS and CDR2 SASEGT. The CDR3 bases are TGTGCCAGCAGGGAAGCGAACACCGGGGAGCTGTTTTTT. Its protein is CASREANTGELFF.

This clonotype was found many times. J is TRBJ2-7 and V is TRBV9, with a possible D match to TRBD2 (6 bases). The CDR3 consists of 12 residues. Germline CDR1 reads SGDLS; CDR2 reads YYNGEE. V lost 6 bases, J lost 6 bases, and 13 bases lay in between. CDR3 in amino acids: CASNQVGGEQYF. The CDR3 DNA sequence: TGTGCCAGCAACCAGGTGGGGGGCGAGCAGTACTTC.

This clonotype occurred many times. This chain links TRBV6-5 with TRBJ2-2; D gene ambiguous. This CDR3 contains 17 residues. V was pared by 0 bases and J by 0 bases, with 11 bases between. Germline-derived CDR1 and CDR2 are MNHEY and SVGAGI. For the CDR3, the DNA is TGTGCCAGCAGTTACTCCATCGTAGGTCCGAACACCGGGGAGCTGTTTTTT. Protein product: CASSYSIVGPNTGELFF.

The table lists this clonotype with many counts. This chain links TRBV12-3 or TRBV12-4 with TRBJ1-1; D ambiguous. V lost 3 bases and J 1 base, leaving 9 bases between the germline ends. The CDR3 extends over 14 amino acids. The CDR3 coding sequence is TGTGCCAGCAGTTTCGACAACCAGAACACTGAAGCTTTCTTT. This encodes CASSFDNQNTEAFF.

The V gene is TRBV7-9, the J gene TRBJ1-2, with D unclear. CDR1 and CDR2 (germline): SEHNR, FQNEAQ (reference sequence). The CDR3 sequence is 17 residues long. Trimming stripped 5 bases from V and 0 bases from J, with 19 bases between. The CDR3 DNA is TGTGCCAGCAGCCCCGCCTCAGTGATATCTTCTAACTATGGCTACACCTTC. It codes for CASSPASVISSNYGYTF.

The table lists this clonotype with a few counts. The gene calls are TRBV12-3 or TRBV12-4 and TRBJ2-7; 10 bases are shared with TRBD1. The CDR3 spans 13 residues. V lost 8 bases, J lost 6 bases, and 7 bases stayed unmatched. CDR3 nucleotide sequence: TGTGCCAGCTGGGGACAGGGGTGGGGCGAGCAGTACTTC. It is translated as CASWGQGWGEQYF.

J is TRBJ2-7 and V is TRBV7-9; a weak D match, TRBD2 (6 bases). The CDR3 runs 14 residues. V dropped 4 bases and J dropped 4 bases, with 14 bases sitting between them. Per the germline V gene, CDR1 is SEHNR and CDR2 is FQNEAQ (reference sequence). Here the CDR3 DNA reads TGTGCCAGCAGCTATTACTCGGGGGAGTACGAGCAGTACTTC. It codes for CASSYYSGEYEQYF.

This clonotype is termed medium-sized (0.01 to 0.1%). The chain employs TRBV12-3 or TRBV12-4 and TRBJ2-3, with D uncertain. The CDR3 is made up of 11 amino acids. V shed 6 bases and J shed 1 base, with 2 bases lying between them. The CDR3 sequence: CASRRTDTQYF. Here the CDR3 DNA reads TGTGCCAGCAGGCGCACAGATACGCAGTATTTT.

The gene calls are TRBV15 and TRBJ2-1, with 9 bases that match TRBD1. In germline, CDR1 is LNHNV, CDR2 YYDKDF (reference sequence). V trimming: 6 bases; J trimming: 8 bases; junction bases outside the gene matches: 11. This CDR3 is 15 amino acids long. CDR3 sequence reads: CATSYRDRAFDEQFF. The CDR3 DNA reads TGTGCCACCAGTTACCGGGACAGGGCATTCGATGAGCAGTTCTTC.

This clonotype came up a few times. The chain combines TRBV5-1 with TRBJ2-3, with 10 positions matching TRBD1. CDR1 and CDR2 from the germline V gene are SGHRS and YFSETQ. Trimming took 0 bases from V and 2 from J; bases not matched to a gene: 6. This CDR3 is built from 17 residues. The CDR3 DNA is TGCGCCAGCAGCTTGGTCGGGACAGGGGCGGACACAGATACGCAGTATTTT. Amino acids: CASSLVGTGADTDTQYF.

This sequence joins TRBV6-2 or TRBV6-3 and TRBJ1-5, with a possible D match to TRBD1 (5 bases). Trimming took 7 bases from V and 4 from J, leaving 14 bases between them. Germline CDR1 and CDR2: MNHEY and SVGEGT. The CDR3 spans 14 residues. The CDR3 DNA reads TGTGCCAGCACCTCCCTTGGGGGGAATCAGCCCCAGCATTTT. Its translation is CASTSLGGNQPQHF.

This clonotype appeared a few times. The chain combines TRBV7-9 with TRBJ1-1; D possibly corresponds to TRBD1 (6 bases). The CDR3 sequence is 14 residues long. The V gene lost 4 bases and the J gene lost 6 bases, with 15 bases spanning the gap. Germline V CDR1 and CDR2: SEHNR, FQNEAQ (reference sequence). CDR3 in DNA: TGTGCCAGCAGCTCCGGCAGGGGTAGGCCTGAAGCTTTCTTT. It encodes CASSSGRGRPEAFF.

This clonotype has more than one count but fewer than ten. CDR3 nucleotides: TGTGCCATCACCAGGGACAGGGGCTACGAGCAGTACTTC. This sequence encodes CAITRDRGYEQYF. The chain joins TRBV6-6 to TRBJ2-7, with 10 bases that match TRBD1. The V gene end was trimmed by 10 bases and the J gene end by 3 bases; junction bases not matched to a gene: 6. The CDR3 is 13 residues long. The germline gives CDR1 MNHNY, CDR2 SVGAGI (reference sequence).

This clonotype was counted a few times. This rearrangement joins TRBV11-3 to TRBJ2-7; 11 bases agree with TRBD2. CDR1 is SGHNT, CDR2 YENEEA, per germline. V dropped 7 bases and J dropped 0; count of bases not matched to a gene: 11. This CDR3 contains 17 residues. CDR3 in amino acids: CASTKAGLAVNSYEQYF. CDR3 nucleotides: TGTGCCAGCACCAAAGCGGGACTAGCGGTAAACTCCTACGAGCAGTACTTC.

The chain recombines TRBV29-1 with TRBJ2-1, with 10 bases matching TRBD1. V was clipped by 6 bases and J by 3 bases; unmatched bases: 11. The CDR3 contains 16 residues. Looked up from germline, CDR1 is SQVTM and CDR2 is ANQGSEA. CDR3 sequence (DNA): TGCAGCGTGGTGTCCGGGACAGGGGCTAACTACAATGAGCAGTTCTTC. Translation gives CSVVSGTGANYNEQFF.

The CDR3 region has the DNA TGTGCCAGCAGTTCCCATGGGTACGAGCAGTACTTC. Amino acid sequence: CASSSHGYEQYF. The V gene is TRBV12-3 or TRBV12-4, the J gene TRBJ2-7; D is ambiguous. CDR3 length: 12 amino acids. Trimming stripped 4 bases from V and 4 bases from J, with 8 bases between.

The CDR3 loop reads CSVDGWRQGGETQYF. The CDR3 DNA follows: TGCAGCGTTGATGGCTGGCGTCAGGGGGGGGAGACCCAGTACTTC. The chain employs TRBV29-1 and TRBJ2-5; D tentatively fits TRBD1 or TRBD2 (7 bases each). This CDR3 has 15 amino acids. V was pared by 3 bases and J by 5 bases, with 19 bases between. Germline CDR1 SQVTM, CDR2 ANQGSEA.

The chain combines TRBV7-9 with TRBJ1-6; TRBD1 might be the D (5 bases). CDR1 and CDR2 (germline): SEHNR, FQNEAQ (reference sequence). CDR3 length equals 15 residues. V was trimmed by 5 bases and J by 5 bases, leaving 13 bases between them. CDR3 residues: CASSPRKGNNSPLHF. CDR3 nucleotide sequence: TGTGCCAGCAGCCCCCGGAAGGGGAATAATTCACCCCTCCACTTT.